This T cell receptor (beta chain) was retrieved from a study of graft-versus-host responses after intestinal transplantation. Overall study context: Uniformly, recipients were administered anti-thymocyte globulin induction with subsequent tacrolimus and steroids for approximately three years.

As regards this clone: Its antigen is currently unknown.

Measured with immunoSEQ multiplex PCR; TCRdb has only the in-frame clones, and not every one. The sample includes over 65,000 clones, 91% of them seen just once. The input for sequencing was unstimulated CD4+ T cells sorted from spleen or lymph node cells, taken before intestinal transplant. This clonotype originated in a human donor who received an intestinal transplant.

The CDR3 loop is CASGLVAGGPYEQYF. CDR3 sequence (DNA): TGTGCTAGTGGTTTGGTAGCGGGGGGTCCCTACGAGCAGTACTTC. The chain recombines TRBV12-5 with TRBJ2-7; TRBD2 agrees at 9 bases. Germline V gene sequence: CDR1 LGHNT, CDR2 FRNRAP. V gave up 0 bases and J gave up 2 bases; unmatched junction bases: 2. This CDR3 has 15 amino acids. The complete variable domain, with remaining parts taken from reference TRBV12-5 and TRBJ2-7, reads DARVTQTPRHKVTEMGQEVTMRCQPILGHNTVFWYRQTMMQGLELLAYFRNRAPLDDSGMPKDRFSAEMPDATLATLKIQPSEPRDSAVYFCASGLVAGGPYEQYFGPGTRLTVT.